The 23 T cell receptor beta chains presented below share a single source sample, sequenced in a study of blood T cell repertoires in COVID-19 (dated by TCRdb to about 2020). Receptor libraries were prepared by the immunoSEQ multiplex PCR assay. Sourced from immuneACCESS, this table was stored by TCRdb with only in-frame sequences that have V and J called. A share of the clones is absent; for the studies checked, an unresolved V gene accounts for under half, and the remainder has no known explanation. This sample comprises around 290,000 clones, approximately 87% of them detected only once. The top ten constitute 7.8% of the sample. The sequencing sample was made of peripheral blood. These receptors were collected from a woman aged 50 to 60 who had recovered from COVID-19.

The genes are TRBV4-3 and TRBJ2-1, with TRBD2 identical over 8 bases. The CDR3 runs to 17 residues. Losses at the gene ends were 1 base for V and 0 bases for J; bases not matched to a gene: 5. Germline CDR1 LGHNA, CDR2 YSLEER. CDR3 in DNA: TGCGCCAGCAGCCAAGTTCTAGCGGGCAGCTCCTACAATGAGCAGTTCTTC. Protein product: CASSQVLAGSSYNEQFF.

In this sample, this clone turned up once. The rearrangement joins TRBV29-1 to TRBJ2-1; 8 nucleotides agree with TRBD2. The CDR3 covers 11 residues. Germline CDR1 reads SQVTM; CDR2 reads ANQGSEA. J gave up 15 bases and V 3 bases, and 7 bases lay outside the gene matches. The CDR3 DNA follows: TGCAGCGTTGATTGGGGACTAGTTTCGTTCTTC. Its protein product is CSVDWGLVSFF.

The rearrangement joins TRBV21-1 to TRBJ2-5; the DNA was not compared with TRBD2, the D call given in the table. TRBV21-1 is annotated as a pseudogene. This CDR3 region has 23 residues. This chain's CDR3 is CASSKVRGLAGLAKLGPEETQYF. The CDR3 DNA follows: TGTGCCAGCAGCAAAGTAAGGGGACTAGCGGGGCTAGCCAAGCTGGGACCGGAGGAGACCCAGTACTTC.

The CDR3 here is CASRTGRDQPQHF. The CDR3 coding sequence is TGTGCCAGCAGGACAGGTAGGGATCAGCCCCAGCATTTT. This chain joins TRBV12-3 or TRBV12-4 and TRBJ1-5; D perhaps matches TRBD1 (6 bases). V was cut by 6 bases and J by 5 bases, with 11 bases left in between. This CDR3 is built from 13 residues.

The J gene is TRBJ2-7, the V gene TRBV7-3, with a weak D call TRBD2 (6 bases). The CDR3 extends over 13 amino acids. V lost 2 bases, J lost 5 bases, and 10 bases lay in between. Germline V gene lookup returns CDR1 SGHTA and CDR2 FQGTGA. The CDR3 loop is CASSLVGGNEQYF. DNA of the CDR3: TGTGCCAGCAGCTTAGTGGGGGGAAACGAGCAGTACTTC. The whole variable domain, remainder taken from reference TRBV7-3 and TRBJ2-7, is GAGVSQTPSNKVTEKGKYVELRCDPISGHTALYWYRQSLGQGPEFLIYFQGTGAADDSGLPNDRFFAVRPEGSVSTLKIQRTERGDSAVYLCASSLVGGNEQYFGPGTRLTVT.

The chain joins TRBV13 to TRBJ2-1; the match to TRBD2 covers 9 bases. The CDR3 has 15 residues. Trimming cost V 3 bases and J 5 bases; bases outside gene matches: 5. The V gene's germline CDR1 is PRHDT and CDR2 FYEKMQ (reference sequence). CDR3 bases: TGTGCCAGCAGCTTTGGCGGGGGGGCCCACAATGAGCAGTTCTTC. Protein: CASSFGGGAHNEQFF.

The rearrangement links TRBV5-1 to TRBJ2-7, with 7 bases aligning to TRBD1. Germline V gene lookup returns CDR1 SGHRS and CDR2 YFSETQ. V was clipped by 3 bases and J by 5 bases; unmatched bases: 17. The CDR3 has 17 amino acids. The DNA for the CDR3 is TGCGCCAGCAGCTATACAGGGGACCTGCGTGGTAGGGACGAGCAGTACTTC. Translating it yields CASSYTGDLRGRDEQYF.

The chain joins TRBV19 to TRBJ1-1, with D uncertain. Looked up from germline, CDR1 is LNHDA and CDR2 is SQIVND (reference sequence). The CDR3 is 13 residues long. V was shortened by 1 base and J by 3 bases, with 6 bases between the two germline ends. CDR3 loop: CASSIVSDTEAFF. CDR3 nucleotide sequence: TGTGCCAGTAGTATAGTTAGTGACACTGAAGCTTTCTTT.

The chain has TRBV6-2 or TRBV6-3 and TRBJ1-5, with 10 bases aligning to TRBD1. Germline lookup yields CDR1 MNHEY and CDR2 SVGEGT. J lost 2 bases, V lost 4 bases, and 5 bases had no gene match. The CDR3 runs 16 residues. This CDR3 is CASSFGQGVGNQPQHF. The CDR3 region has the DNA TGTGCCAGCAGTTTTGGACAGGGGGTAGGCAATCAGCCCCAGCATTTT.

The rearrangement uses TRBV28 and TRBJ1-1; 8 nucleotides match TRBD1. Germline CDR1 is MDHEN and CDR2 is SYDVKM. The CDR3 has 15 amino acids. The junction had 6 bases not matched to a gene; V was cut back by 5 bases and J by 1 base. The CDR3 sequence is CASSVMTGANTEAFF. CDR3 bases: TGTGCCAGCAGTGTTATGACAGGGGCGAACACTGAAGCTTTCTTT. The variable domain in full, completed from reference TRBV28 and TRBJ1-1, reads DVKVTQSSRYLVKRTGEKVFLECVQDMDHENMFWYRQDPGLGLRLIYFSYDVKMKEKGDIPEGYSVSREKKERFSLILESASTNQTSMYLCASSVMTGANTEAFFGQGTRLTVV.

V and J are TRBV5-1 and TRBJ1-1, with 7 positions matching TRBD1. CDR1 and CDR2 from the germline V gene are SGHRS and YFSETQ. The junction had 6 bases not matched to a gene; V was cut back by 0 bases and J by 4 bases. This CDR3 is built from 15 residues. DNA for the CDR3: TGCGCCAGCAGCTTGGTGGAGGGGGCGCGCACTGAAGCTTTCTTT. Protein: CASSLVEGARTEAFF.

The chain couples TRBV27 to TRBJ1-2; D might be TRBD1 (5 bases). V was pared by 6 bases and J by 4 bases, with 15 bases between. CDR1 is MNHEY and CDR2 is SMNVEV in the germline V gene (reference sequence). This CDR3 comprises 14 residues. The DNA of the CDR3 is TGTGCCAGCAGACAGGTGGAAGAATCCTATGGCTACACCTTC. This sequence encodes CASRQVEESYGYTF.

This chain links TRBV7-2 with TRBJ1-6, with D maybe TRBD1 (5 bases). The V end was cut by 8 bases, the J end by 9 bases, with 14 bases between. Germline lookup yields CDR1 SGHTA and CDR2 FQGNSA. The CDR3 runs 13 residues. CDR3 sequence (DNA): TGTGCCAGCTGTGGGGGGTTTGGTTCACCCCTCCACTTT. Amino acids: CASCGGFGSPLHF.

This clone was counted once. The V call is TRBV30, the J call TRBJ2-7, with TRBD1 matching 8 bases. Germline CDR1 and CDR2: GTSNPN and SVGIG (reference sequence). Unmatched junction bases numbered 13, after V lost 3 bases and J lost 3 bases. This CDR3 comprises 16 residues. The CDR3 coding sequence is TGTGCCTGGAGCCTACCCCGACAGGGGATCGTCTACGAGCAGTACTTC. Translating it yields CAWSLPRQGIVYEQYF.

The V call is TRBV19, the J call TRBJ1-6; D remains unclear. The germline gives CDR1 LNHDA, CDR2 SQIVND (reference sequence). The ends were cut back, 3 bases at V and 7 bases at J, with 7 bases in the middle. There are 13 residues in the CDR3. CDR3 protein: CASSISGNSPLHF. CDR3 sequence (DNA): TGTGCCAGTAGTATTTCCGGGAATTCACCCCTCCACTTT. Filled out from reference TRBV19 and TRBJ1-6, the complete variable domain reads DGGITQSPKYLFRKEGQNVTLSCEQNLNHDAMYWYRQDPGQGLRLIYYSQIVNDFQKGDIAEGYSVSREKKESFPLTVTSAQKNPTAFYLCASSISGNSPLHFGNGTRLTVT.

The chain joins TRBV28 to TRBJ2-3; 12 bases align to TRBD2. CDR1 and CDR2 (germline): MDHEN, SYDVKM. The CDR3 consists of 16 residues. After removal of 6 bases from V and 3 bases from J, the junction contained 7 bases not matched to a gene. CDR3 DNA sequence: TGTGCCAGCAGCAGGACTAGCGGGGAAATTACAGATACGCAGTATTTT. It is translated as CASSRTSGEITDTQYF.

V and J are TRBV4-3 and TRBJ1-5; D might be TRBD1 (5 bases). The CDR3 extends over 18 amino acids. CDR1 and CDR2 from the germline V gene are LGHNA and YSLEER. The V gene lost 0 bases and the J gene lost 1 base, with 16 bases spanning the gap. CDR3 DNA sequence: TGCGCCAGCAGCCAAGAGTGGGGGGGAGAGTGGAGCAATCAGCCCCAGCATTTT. Its translation: CASSQEWGGEWSNQPQHF.

In its sample, this clone was seen many times. V gene TRBV19 combines with J gene TRBJ1-1; tentatively, D is TRBD1 (6 bases). Trimming stripped 5 bases from V and 1 base from J, with 8 bases between. CDR3 size: 13 residues. Germline values: CDR1 LNHDA, CDR2 SQIVND (reference sequence). The CDR3 DNA follows: TGTGCCAGTAGTCGACAGGAGAACACTGAAGCTTTCTTT. Translating gives CASSRQENTEAFF.

The chain links TRBV30 to TRBJ1-5; D may be TRBD1 (5 bases). The germline gives CDR1 GTSNPN, CDR2 SVGIG (reference sequence). This CDR3 is 13 amino acids long. V lost 2 bases and J lost 4, with 9 bases in between. CDR3 in amino acids: CAWSQGGNQPQHF. CDR3 nucleotide sequence: TGTGCCTGGAGTCAGGGAGGGAATCAGCCCCAGCATTTT.

The chain links TRBV4-3 to TRBJ2-1; D uncertain. The CDR3 loop spans 15 amino acids. Trimming left V 0 bases short and J 5 bases short, with 11 bases between. Germline V gene lookup returns CDR1 LGHNA and CDR2 YSLEER. The CDR3 DNA follows: TGCGCCAGCAGCCAAGAGTACAGTACGCACAATGAGCAGTTCTTC. Its protein product is CASSQEYSTHNEQFF.

The gene calls are TRBV6-2 or TRBV6-3 and TRBJ1-5, with unresolved D. The germline CDR1 and CDR2 sequences are MNHEY and SVGEGT. The CDR3 is 13 residues long. The germline V and J ends were trimmed by 4 bases and 7 bases, with 11 bases remaining between them. CDR3 amino acids: CASSLRGWQPQHF. The CDR3 DNA reads as TGTGCCAGCAGTTTACGAGGATGGCAGCCCCAGCATTTT.

This clone was observed once. The chain is built from TRBV10-3 and TRBJ1-5; weak D call: TRBD1 (5 bases). Per germline, CDR1 ENHRY and CDR2 SYGVKD. Trimming removed 6 bases from V and 2 bases from J, with 11 bases in between. CDR3 length: 14 amino acids. This chain's CDR3 is CAIRSGLGNQPQHF. The CDR3 DNA follows: TGTGCCATCAGGTCAGGGTTAGGCAATCAGCCCCAGCATTTT.

V gene TRBV4-3 combines with J gene TRBJ2-3, with TRBD2 matching over 8 bases. Per the germline V gene, CDR1 is LGHNA and CDR2 is YSLEER. The V and J ends lost 0 bases and 6 bases, in that order; junction bases with no gene match: 8. The CDR3 covers 16 residues. CDR3: CASSQDFSGVRDTQYF. For the CDR3, the DNA is TGCGCCAGCAGCCAAGATTTTAGCGGGGTGCGGGATACGCAGTATTTT.